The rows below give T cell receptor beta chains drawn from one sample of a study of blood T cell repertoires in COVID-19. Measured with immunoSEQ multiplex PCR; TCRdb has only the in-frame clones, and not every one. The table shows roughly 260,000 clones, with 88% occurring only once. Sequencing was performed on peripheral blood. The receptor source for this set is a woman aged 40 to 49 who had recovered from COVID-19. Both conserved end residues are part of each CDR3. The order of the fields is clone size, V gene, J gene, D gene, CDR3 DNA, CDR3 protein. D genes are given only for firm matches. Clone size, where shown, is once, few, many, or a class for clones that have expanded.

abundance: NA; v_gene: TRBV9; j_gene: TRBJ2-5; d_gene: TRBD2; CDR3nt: TGTGCCAGCAGCGTAGGGGTGGGAGGGCCGGAAGAGACCCAGTACTTC; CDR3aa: CASSVGVGGPEETQYF
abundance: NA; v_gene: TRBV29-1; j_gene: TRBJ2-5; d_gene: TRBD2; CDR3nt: TGCAGCGCCGATTCGGGACTAGGGGGAGAGACCCAGTACTTC; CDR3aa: CSADSGLGGETQYF
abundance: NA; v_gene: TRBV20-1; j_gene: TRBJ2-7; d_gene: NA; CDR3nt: TGCAGTGCTAGTAGGGGACTCGAGCAGTACTTC; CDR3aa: CSASRGLEQYF
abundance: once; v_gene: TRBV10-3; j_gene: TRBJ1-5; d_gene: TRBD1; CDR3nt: TGTGCCATCAGCGAACAGGGGCCGGGTCAGCCCCAGCATTTT; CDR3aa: CAISEQGPGQPQHF
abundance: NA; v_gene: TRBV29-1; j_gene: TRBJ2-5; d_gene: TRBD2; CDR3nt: TGCAGCGTTGACGCGACTAGCGGGGGACCTGAGACCCAGTACTTC; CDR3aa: CSVDATSGGPETQYF
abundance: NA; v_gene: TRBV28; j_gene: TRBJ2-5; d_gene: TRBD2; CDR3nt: TGTGCCAGCAGTGGGACTAGCGCGAGCCAAGAGACCCAGTACTTC; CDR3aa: CASSGTSASQETQYF
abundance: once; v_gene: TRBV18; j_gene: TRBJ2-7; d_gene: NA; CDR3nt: TGTGCCAGCTCACCATCGGGGAGGAACTACGAGCAGTACTTC; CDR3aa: CASSPSGRNYEQYF
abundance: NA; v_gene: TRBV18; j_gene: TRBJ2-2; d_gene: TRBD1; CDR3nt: TGTGCCAGCTCACCCGGGACAGGGTTCGGGGAGCTGTTTTTT; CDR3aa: CASSPGTGFGELFF
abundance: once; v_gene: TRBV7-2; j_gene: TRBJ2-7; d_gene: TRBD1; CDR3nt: TGTGCCAGCAGCTTAGTGGGACAGGGATCTTACGAGCAGTACTTC; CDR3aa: CASSLVGQGSYEQYF
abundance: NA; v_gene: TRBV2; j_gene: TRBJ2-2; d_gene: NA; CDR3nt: TGTGCCAGCAGCTCCCAGGGGTCGGGGACCGGGGAGCTGTTTTTT; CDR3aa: CASSSQGSGTGELFF
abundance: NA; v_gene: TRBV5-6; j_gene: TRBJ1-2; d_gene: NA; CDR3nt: TGTGCCAGCAGGCAAGACAGATTCTATGACTACACCTTC; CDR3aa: CASRQDRFYDYTF
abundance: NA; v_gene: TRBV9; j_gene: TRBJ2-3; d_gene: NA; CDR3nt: TGTGCCAGCAGGTCCGAGGGCGATACGCAGTATTTT; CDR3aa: CASRSEGDTQYF
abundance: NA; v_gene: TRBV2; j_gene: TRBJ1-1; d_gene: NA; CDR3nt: TGTGCCAGCAGTGCTTTGGGGGGGAACACTGAAGCTTTCTTT; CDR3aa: CASSALGGNTEAFF
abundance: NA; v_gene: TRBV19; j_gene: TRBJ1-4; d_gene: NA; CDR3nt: TGTGCCAGTAGTACTGACACTGACAGAAATGAAAAACTGTTTTTT; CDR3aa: CASSTDTDRNEKLFF
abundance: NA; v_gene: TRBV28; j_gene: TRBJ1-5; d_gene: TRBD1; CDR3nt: TGTGCCAGCACCGGGGACAGCTATAGCAATCAGCCCCAGCATTTT; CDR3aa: CASTGDSYSNQPQHF
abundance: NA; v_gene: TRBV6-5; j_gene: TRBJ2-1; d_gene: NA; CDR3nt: TGTGCCAGCAGTTACTCCAACACCCACAATGAGCAGTTCTTC; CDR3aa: CASSYSNTHNEQFF
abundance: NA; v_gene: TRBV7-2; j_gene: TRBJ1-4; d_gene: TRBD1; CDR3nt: TGTGCCAGCAGCGGTCCGGGACAGGGTAATGAAAAACTGTTTTTT; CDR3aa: CASSGPGQGNEKLFF
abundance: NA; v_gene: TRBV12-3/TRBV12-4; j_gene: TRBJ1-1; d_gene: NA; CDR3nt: TGTGCCAGCAGTTTAAGCGGCAACACTGAAGCTTTCTTT; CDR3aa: CASSLSGNTEAFF